This note documents a single T cell receptor (beta chain) sequence. Its binding antigen is unknown. No quality values exist for individual bases; no much larger clone is one base distant. The library was made by the immunoSEQ multiplex PCR assay. The multiplex PCR relied on a mix of 60 forward primers for TCR Vbeta segments and 13 reverse primers for TCR Jbeta segments. A multiplex PCR assay on genomic DNA amplified the CDR3 region of rearranged TCR beta genes. The amplified TCR beta libraries were sequenced on the Illumina HiSeq System as 87-base-pair reads. Per the original workflow: Across the 600 to 700 repertoires, a later analysis counted some 81 million unique TCR beta chains, 9 million to 14 million of which were shared by at least two donors. Raw reads were error-corrected and collapsed into unique sequences by a nearest-neighbor algorithm in which closely related sequences were merged to remove PCR and sequencing errors. To assign V, D and J gene segments, CDR3 sequences were aligned to IMGT reference sequences. For a sequence to be retained, a match of at least six nucleotides was required to both a V gene segment and a J gene segment. Rearrangements were classified as productive when the CDR3 lacked stop codons and remained in frame with V and J, and all other rearrangements were classified as non-productive. CDR3 was defined according to IMGT convention as the region running from the second conserved V-encoded cysteine to the conserved J-encoded phenylalanine. In an earlier analysis of around 600 of the donors, sequences lacking an unambiguous match to a single V gene segment were excluded. In an earlier analysis of around 600 of the donors, V segments were called functional above 56.7% productive rearrangements and were called segregating when the between-donor standard deviation exceeded 5%. To diagnose cytomegalovirus status from the catalog of TCR beta chain sequences, a statistical classification framework was built. V and J gene assignment, in a later analysis, came from comparing TCR nucleotide sequences with IMGT/GENE-DB human TR gene sequences. The TCRdist pipeline was used in a later analysis to assign CDR3 sequences and most-parsimonious VDJ recombination scenarios. In a later analysis, each TCR beta chain was defined by its CDR3 amino acid sequence together with its V-gene family, and reads lacking a unique V-gene family were excluded. As a way to deal with suspected cross-contamination and a sequencing artifact, a later analysis dropped roughly 620 nucleotide sequences that were highly shared and had low generation probability. In a later analysis, a clonal expansion index was calculated for each public chain from normalized within-repertoire ranks of inferred template counts. Generation probabilities in a later analysis came from a VDJ recombination model fitted to out-of-frame rearrangements, and those results were checked against IGoR. Hypergeometric tests were used in a later analysis to score TCR-TCR, TCR-HLA and TCR-CMV co-occurrence, with a repertoire-size bias correction applied to the TCR pairs. In a later analysis, false discovery rates were estimated by permuting HLA or CMV assignments 20 times. In a later analysis, co-occurring TCRs were grouped using DBSCAN, with TCRdist sequence similarity added in when clustering inside HLA-allele-positive subsets. Co-occurrence clustering excluded repertoires with fewer than 30,000 or more than 120,000 public chains, plus five with anomalous nucleotide sharing. Here the immuneACCESS table is served through TCRdb, limited to in-frame sequences with V and J called. Missing clones are a known gap in these copies; in checked studies unresolved V genes cover under half, and the rest lacks a known reason. V, J and clone size were drawn from that table, and D and trimming were deduced from the DNA. Here the sample has roughly 150,000 clones; 80% to 90% occur a single time. About 2.5% of the sample rests with the top ten.

The cohort comprised some 730 healthy bone marrow donors. Cohort members were all nominally healthy when sampled, although unrecorded immune exposures were likely present. The donor was CMV seropositive and belonged to the group of 250 to 300 seropositive cohort members. Each donor provided a peripheral blood sample, and peripheral blood mononuclear cells were used for TCR beta sequencing. Genomic DNA extraction from the blood cell samples was performed with the Qiagen DNeasy Blood Extraction Kit. These data originate in a study of cytomegalovirus exposure and HLA in healthy donors (dated by TCRdb to about 2017). Study-level background: An earlier analysis of fewer than 750 of the donors reported under 300 Gb of sequence data and 117 million unique TCR beta sequences obtained from some 170 million T cells. An early release that covered some 640 HLA-typed donors contained approximately 300 gigabases of sequencing data and around 80 million unique TCR sequences. Of the 300 to 400 genotyped donors, 81% fell in the genetic ancestry cluster associated with self-reported Caucasian donors. The study was designed to test whether signatures of past pathogen exposure could be identified by cataloging public T cell receptors. The study used immunosequencing to profile the T cell repertoires of approximately 630 subjects and linked those repertoires to cytomegalovirus serostatus. Along with the roughly 670-subject first cohort, a separate validation cohort of roughly 110 different subjects was used. High-throughput TCR immunosequencing, statistical association of individual TCRs with disease status, and machine learning were combined to predict cytomegalovirus infection status. A later analysis re-analyzed previously published TCR beta repertoires from roughly 630 donors and added high-resolution HLA genotyping to study TCR occurrence patterns. Rather than using new phenotypic data, the later analysis identified candidate immune exposures from TCR beta sequences and from how often those sequences occurred across donors. An earlier analysis of around 580 of the donors used high-throughput TCR beta sequencing to judge whether each TCR beta V gene segment behaved as functional or pseudogenic. Donor age, sex, ethnicity and CMV serostatus were compiled together with the repertoire data. A later genetic analysis took genome-wide SNP genotypes for about 55% of the roughly 700 donors and used that subset as a discovery cohort. Every repertoire in the discovery cohort had been generated on one and the same sequencing platform. HLA typing included class I and class II loci at four-digit resolution. Typing coverage differed by locus: A, B, C, DRB1 and DQB1 were typed in about 620-640 donors, DQA1 in about 510, DPA1 in nearly 610, and DPB1 in 450 to 480. Four to six DR-DQ haplotypes were handled as single units for association and clustering because linkage in the cohort was strong. Among some 410 genotyped donors of the cohort, an average of about 240,000 unique TCR beta nucleotide sequences were sequenced per donor, roughly 18% of them non-productive. On the study overall, not on this receptor specifically: Compared with the approximately 720-donor mean, donors in an Asian-associated ancestry cluster had fewer N-insertions in productive TCRs, according to a later genetic analysis. Most CMV-associated TCR beta chains appeared to be HLA-restricted in a later analysis, and the HLA associations seemed to be driven largely by CMV exposure. A further reported finding was that TCR beta sequences accurately predicted the HLA-A and HLA-B alleles for most subjects in the first cohort. Across donors, most TCR sequences were observed very rarely, whereas some public TCRs were present in many individuals. In an earlier analysis of more than 450 of the donors, most TCR beta V segments were observed in productive rearrangements about 87% or about 30% of the time, broadly matching IMGT annotations. The authors suggested that the approach could potentially be extended to other disease states and immunological phenotypes. Correlated functional status among segregating V segments might reflect linkage disequilibrium, but an unknown experimental factor could not be ruled out. At a false discovery rate of 0.05, a later analysis linked some 17,000 TCR beta sequences to specific HLA alleles. A cluster of highly shared sequence variants was judged likely to represent a technical artifact of the sequencing pipeline. According to a later analysis, parvovirus B19, influenza, CMV and Epstein-Barr virus appeared linked to several top co-occurrence clusters. Immune exposure information for the cohort was limited to CMV serostatus. Because counts were too low, around 17 rarely observed V segments, including chromosome 9 orphons, were left out of the earlier analysis of some 600 of the donors. In both the original and validation cohorts, the classifier was reported to diagnose cytomegalovirus status with high specificity and sensitivity. A later analysis found that TCR association rates varied across HLA loci, with DRB1 alleles showing the most associated TCRs and HLA-C alleles the fewest. The study listed 164 TCR beta chains as associated with cytomegalovirus. The 87-base-pair reads could not distinguish some IMGT-functional V segments, including TRBV6-2 and TRBV6-3, so those segments were excluded. This cohort had only TCR beta chains sequenced, and the lack of alpha or paired-chain data limited which features could be detected. In vitro tests confirmed that three of the cytomegalovirus-associated TCR beta chains recognize cytomegalovirus antigens. Because some donors lacked HLA typing at each locus, the association tests relied only on the typed subset. Presence/absence analyses assumed roughly uniform sequencing depth across donors, an assumption that may not hold. Strong co-occurrence of HLA alleles, especially DR and DQ, made assigning TCR associations to individual alleles difficult. A later genetic analysis associated a missense DCLRE1C variant with V-gene and J-gene trimming of TCR beta chains, and an independent cohort replicated the association. In a later analysis, HLA-associated TCR beta chains were found to be more clonally expanded and to have lower generation probabilities than equally common non-associated chains.

From its cysteine to its phenylalanine, the CDR3 spans 13 amino acids. Only the CDR3 DNA is retained, 39 bases long and in frame from the first base. Reading the germline V gene gives CDR1 LGHNA and CDR2 YSLEER. V loses 2 bases, J loses 5 bases, and the germline ends lie 9 bases apart. This receptor was identified in a man aged 25 to 45 in good health and CMV-seropositive. The chain is assembled from TRBV4-3 and TRBJ2-5, with an unclear D gene assignment. Specimen: PBMCs. The DNA sequence is as follows: TGCGCCAGCAGCCAACTGTACGGGGAGACCCAGTACTTC. This yields the protein CASSQLYGETQYF.